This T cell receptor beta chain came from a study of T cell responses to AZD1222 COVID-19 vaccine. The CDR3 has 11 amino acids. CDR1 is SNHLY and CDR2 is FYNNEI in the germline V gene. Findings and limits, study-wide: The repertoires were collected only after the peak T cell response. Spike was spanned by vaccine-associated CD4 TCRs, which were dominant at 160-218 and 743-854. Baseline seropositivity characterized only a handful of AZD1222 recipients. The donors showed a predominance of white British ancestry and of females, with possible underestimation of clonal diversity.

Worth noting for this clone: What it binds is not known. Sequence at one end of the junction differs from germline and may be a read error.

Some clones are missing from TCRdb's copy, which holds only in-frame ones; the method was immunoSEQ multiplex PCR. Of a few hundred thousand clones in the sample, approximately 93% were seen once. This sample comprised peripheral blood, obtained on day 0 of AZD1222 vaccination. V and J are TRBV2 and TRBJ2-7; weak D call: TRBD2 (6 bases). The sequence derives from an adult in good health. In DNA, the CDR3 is TGTGCCAGCAGCGCTTCCGGGACTCCTCCCTTC. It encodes CASSASGTPPF.